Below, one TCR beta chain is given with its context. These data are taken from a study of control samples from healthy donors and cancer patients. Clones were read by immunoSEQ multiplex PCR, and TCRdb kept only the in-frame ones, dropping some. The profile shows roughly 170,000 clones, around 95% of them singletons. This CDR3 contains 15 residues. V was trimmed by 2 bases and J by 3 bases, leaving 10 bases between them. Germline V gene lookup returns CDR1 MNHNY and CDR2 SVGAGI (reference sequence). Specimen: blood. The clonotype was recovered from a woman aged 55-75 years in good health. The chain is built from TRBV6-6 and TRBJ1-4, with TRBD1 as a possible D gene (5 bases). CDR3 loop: CASSYGAAANEKLFF. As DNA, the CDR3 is TGTGCCAGCAGTTACGGGGCAGCAGCTAATGAAAAACTGTTTTTT.